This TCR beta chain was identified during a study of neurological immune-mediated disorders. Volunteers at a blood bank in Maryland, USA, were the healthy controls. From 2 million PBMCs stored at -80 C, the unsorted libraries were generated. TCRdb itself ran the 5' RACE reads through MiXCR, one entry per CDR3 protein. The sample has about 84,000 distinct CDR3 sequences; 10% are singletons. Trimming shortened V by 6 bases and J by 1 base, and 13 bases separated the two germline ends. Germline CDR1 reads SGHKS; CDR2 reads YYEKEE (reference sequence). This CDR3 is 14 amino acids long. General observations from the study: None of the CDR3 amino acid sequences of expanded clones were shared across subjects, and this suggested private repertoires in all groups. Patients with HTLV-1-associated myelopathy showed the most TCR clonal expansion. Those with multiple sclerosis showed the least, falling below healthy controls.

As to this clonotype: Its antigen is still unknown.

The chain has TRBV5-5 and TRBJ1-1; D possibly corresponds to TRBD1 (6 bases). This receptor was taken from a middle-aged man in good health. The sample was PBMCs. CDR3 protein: CASISGQTNTEAFF. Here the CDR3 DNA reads TGTGCCAGCATCTCGGGACAAACGAACACTGAAGCTTTCTTT.